A few counts support the clone carrying this T cell receptor (beta chain). What it binds is unknown. The data belong to a study of regulatory T cells in long-lasting Graves disease. Study-wide context: Newly diagnosed Graves' patients took antithyroid drugs under 3 months. Study results and limitations: TCR diversity was lower in persistent than newly diagnosed Graves' disease. Persistent patients shared more public clonotypes (over 2,500) than new patients (about 930).

TCR beta libraries were built with iRepertoire HTBI primers and Arm-PCR of CDR3 regions. In the authors' methods: Sequenced samples collectively carried 55 to 80 TRBV and 14 TRBJ segments. MiXCR, applied by TCRdb to the multiplex PCR reads, yields one record per CDR3 protein. These V and J calls rely on TCRdb rather than the paper's analysis. The sample has 500,000 to 700,000 distinct CDR3 sequences, 15% to 20% seen once. This sample's time point: newly diagnosed GD, antithyroid drugs for less than 3 months. Generation of the TCR library employed RNA extracted from PBMCs. V dropped 3 bases and J dropped 7; count of bases not matched to a gene: 2. Germline values: CDR1 LNHDA, CDR2 SQIVND (reference sequence). The CDR3 totals 15 residues. These data were likewise used in another study, on T cells in Graves' hyperthyroidism and ophthalmopathy.

This chain uses TRBV19 with TRBJ2-1; 14 bases are shared with TRBD2. The sequences come from peripheral blood mononuclear cells (PBMCs), collected at new diagnosis, from a patient treated with antithyroid drugs. The clonotype originates from a woman in her twenties or thirties with Graves disease. CDR3 coding DNA: TGTGCCAGTAGTATGACTAGCGGGAGGGGGAATGAGCAGTTCTTC. This gives the protein CASSMTSGRGNEQFF.